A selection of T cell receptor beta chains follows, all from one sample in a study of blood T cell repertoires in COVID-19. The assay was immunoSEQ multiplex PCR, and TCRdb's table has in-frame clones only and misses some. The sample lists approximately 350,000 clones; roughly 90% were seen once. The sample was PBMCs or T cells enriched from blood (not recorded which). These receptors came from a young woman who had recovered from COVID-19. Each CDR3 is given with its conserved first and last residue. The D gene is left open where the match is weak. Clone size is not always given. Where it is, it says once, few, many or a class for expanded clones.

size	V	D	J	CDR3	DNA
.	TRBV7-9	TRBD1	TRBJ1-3	CASSGPGTDSGNTIYF	TGTGCCAGCAGCGGGCCCGGGACAGACTCTGGAAACACCATATATTTT
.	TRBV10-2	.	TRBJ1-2	CASSELTRTNYGYTF	TGCGCCAGCAGTGAGTTGACACGGACTAACTATGGCTACACCTTC
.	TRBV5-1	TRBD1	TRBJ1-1	CASSLAPDRETEAFF	TGCGCCAGCAGCTTGGCCCCTGACAGGGAAACTGAAGCTTTCTTT
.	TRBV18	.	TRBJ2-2	CASSTGRGELFF	TGTGCCAGCTCTACAGGGCGCGGGGAGCTGTTTTTT
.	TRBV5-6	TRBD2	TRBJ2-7	CASSTMGLGREQYF	TGTGCCAGCAGCACAATGGGACTAGGTCGCGAGCAGTACTTC
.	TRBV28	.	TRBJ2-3	CASSLLSERVTDTQYF	TGTGCCAGCAGTTTATTGTCCGAGCGGGTCACAGATACGCAGTATTTT
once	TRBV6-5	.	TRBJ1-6	CASSLTGRDSPLHF	TGTGCCAGCAGTTTGACAGGCAGAGATTCACCCCTCCACTTT
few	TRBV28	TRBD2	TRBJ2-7	CASSQTARGLATPSAYEQYF	TGTGCCAGCAGTCAGACCGCCCGGGGACTAGCGACCCCTTCGGCCTACGAGCAGTACTTC
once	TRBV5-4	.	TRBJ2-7	CASRHDAGEYYEQYF	TGTGCCAGCAGGCATGACGCAGGGGAGTACTACGAGCAGTACTTC
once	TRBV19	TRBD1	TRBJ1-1	CASREGAGEAFF	TGTGCCAGTCGAGAGGGGGCGGGTGAAGCTTTCTTT
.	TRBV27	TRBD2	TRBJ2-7	CASSSGLAGVYEQYF	TGTGCCAGCAGTTCGGGACTAGCGGGAGTCTACGAGCAGTACTTC
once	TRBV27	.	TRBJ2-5	CASSFRGRETQYF	TGTGCCAGCAGTTTCAGGGGTCGAGAGACCCAGTACTTC
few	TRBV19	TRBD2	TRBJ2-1	CASSMGTSFDEQFF	TGTGCCAGTAGTATGGGGACTAGCTTCGATGAGCAGTTCTTC
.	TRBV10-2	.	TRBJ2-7	CASPTGPYEQYF	TGCGCCAGCCCCACAGGCCCCTACGAGCAGTACTTC
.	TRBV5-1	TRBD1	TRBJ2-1	CASSLGQVYNEQFF	TGCGCCAGCAGCCTAGGACAGGTGTACAATGAGCAGTTCTTC
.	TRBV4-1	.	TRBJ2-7	CASSQRQEAPYEQYF	TGCGCCAGCAGCCAACGACAGGAAGCACCCTACGAGCAGTACTTC
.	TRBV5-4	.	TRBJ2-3	CASSPRNIRVDTQYF	TGTGCCAGCAGCCCTAGGAATATTCGTGTAGATACGCAGTATTTT
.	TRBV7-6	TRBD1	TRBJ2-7	CASSLGAGGRYEQYF	TGTGCCAGCAGCTTGGGGGCAGGGGGAAGGTACGAGCAGTACTTC
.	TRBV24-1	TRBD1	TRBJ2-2	CATSVTGTGGWNTGELFF	TGTGCCACCAGTGTCACCGGGACAGGGGGTTGGAACACCGGGGAGCTGTTTTTT
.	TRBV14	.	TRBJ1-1	CASSQTGNTEAFF	TGTGCCAGCAGCCAGACGGGGAACACTGAAGCTTTCTTT
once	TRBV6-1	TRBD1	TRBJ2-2	CATTGRGTGELFF	TGTGCCACGACAGGGCGAGGCACCGGGGAGCTGTTTTTT
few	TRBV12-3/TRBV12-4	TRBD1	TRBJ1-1	CASRNTGGAEAFF	TGTGCCAGCAGAAACACAGGGGGAGCTGAAGCTTTCTTT